Presented here are 28 T cell receptor beta chains from one specimen sequenced in a study of technical replicates of blood from a few donors. Assay used: immunoSEQ multiplex PCR; TCRdb lists only in-frame clones, some missing. The sample includes 79,000 or so clones, roughly 90% of them seen just once. Sequences were obtained from T cells isolated from PBMCs. The receptors derive from a human donor in good health.

The CDR3 bases are TGTGCCAGCAGCCGGACAGCCAAAGAATCCTACGAGCAGTACTTC. It specifies CASSRTAKESYEQYF. The V gene is TRBV27, the J gene TRBJ2-7; the D gene is possibly TRBD1 (6 bases). Trimming left V 6 bases short and J 1 base short, with 16 bases between. Germline V lookup: CDR1 MNHEY, CDR2 SMNVEV (reference sequence). The CDR3 totals 15 residues.

The chain is built from TRBV27 and TRBJ2-3; D not resolved. The V end lost 5 bases, the J end lost 6 bases, and 9 bases lay between the germline ends. Germline values: CDR1 MNHEY, CDR2 SMNVEV (reference sequence). This CDR3 spans 12 amino acids. The CDR3 region has the DNA TGTGCCAGCAGTACCCCCGGGGATACGCAGTATTTT. Translation gives CASSTPGDTQYF.

The rearrangement uses TRBV5-1 and TRBJ2-1; perhaps TRBD2 as D (6 bases). V dropped 6 bases and J dropped 8 bases, with 27 bases sitting between them. This CDR3 has 17 residues. CDR1 and CDR2 (germline): SGHRS, YFSETQ. The CDR3: CASKGPSVPTQGDEQFF. The CDR3 DNA is TGCGCCAGCAAAGGTCCTAGCGTTCCCACCCAAGGGGATGAGCAGTTCTTC.

This chain connects TRBV7-9 to TRBJ1-3, with D unresolved. Germline V CDR1 and CDR2: SEHNR, FQNEAQ (reference sequence). This CDR3 region has 14 residues. V was cut by 2 bases and J by 1 base, with 6 bases left in between. The CDR3 DNA reads TGTGCCAGCAGCTTATTGAGGTCTGGAAACACCATATATTTT. Translated: CASSLLRSGNTIYF.

The chain has TRBV7-3 and TRBJ2-3, with 8 bases fitting TRBD2. Germline lookup yields CDR1 SGHTA and CDR2 FQGTGA. V lost 5 bases and J lost 6; bases outside the gene matches: 19. The CDR3 length is 18 residues. DNA of the CDR3: TGTGCCAGCAGCGCTAGTGGAGCGGGGGAAACTTGGGGGGATACGCAGTATTTT. It translates to CASSASGAGETWGDTQYF.

V gene TRBV5-1 combines with J gene TRBJ2-2; TRBD2 matches 8 bases. V trimming: 6 bases; J trimming: 6 bases; junction bases outside the gene matches: 7. Germline V CDR1 and CDR2: SGHRS, YFSETQ. This CDR3 is 14 amino acids long. The CDR3 sequence: CASIAGRAPGELFF. Here the CDR3 DNA reads TGCGCCAGCATCGCCGGGAGGGCGCCCGGGGAGCTGTTTTTT.

This clone appeared once. The rearrangement joins TRBV10-1 to TRBJ1-4; a possible D gene is TRBD1 (6 bases). This CDR3 spans 13 amino acids. V gave up 4 bases and J gave up 7 bases, with 10 bases separating them. In germline, CDR1 is WNHNN, CDR2 SYGVQD (reference sequence). The CDR3 sequence is CASSVRGGEKLFF. In nucleotides, the CDR3 is TGCGCCAGCAGTGTGAGAGGGGGTGAAAAACTGTTTTTT.

In this sample, this clone turned up a few times. The CDR3 loop reads CASSLSGGAEAFF. CDR3 in DNA: TGTGCCAGCAGTTTATCCGGAGGGGCTGAAGCTTTCTTT. The V and J genes are TRBV28 and TRBJ1-1, with D possibly being TRBD1 (5 bases). Trimming removed 1 base at V and 6 bases at J, with 9 bases between. This CDR3 is built from 13 residues. CDR1 is MDHEN, CDR2 SYDVKM, per germline. The complete variable domain, with remaining parts taken from reference TRBV28 and TRBJ1-1, reads DVKVTQSSRYLVKRTGEKVFLECVQDMDHENMFWYRQDPGLGLRLIYFSYDVKMKEKGDIPEGYSVSREKKERFSLILESASTNQTSMYLCASSLSGGAEAFFGQGTRLTVV.

This clone was counted once. The rearrangement uses TRBV5-6 and TRBJ2-5; tentative D call: TRBD1 (5 bases). Trimming cost V 2 bases and J 5 bases, with 10 bases left between them. This CDR3 is built from 13 residues. Per germline, CDR1 SGHDT and CDR2 YYEEEE. The CDR3 protein is CASSFQGWETQYF. The CDR3, as DNA: TGTGCCAGCAGCTTTCAGGGTTGGGAGACCCAGTACTTC.

J is TRBJ1-2 and V is TRBV30, with D perhaps TRBD1 (6 bases). Trimming stripped 2 bases from V and 4 bases from J, with 11 bases between. Germline V gene data show CDR1 as GTSNPN and CDR2 as SVGIG (reference sequence). The length of the CDR3 is 13 residues. The CDR3 is CAWSRDRLYGYTF. In nucleotides, the CDR3 is TGTGCCTGGAGTCGAGACAGGCTCTATGGCTACACCTTC.

V gene TRBV9 combines with J gene TRBJ2-3; 13 bases agree with TRBD2. The CDR3 consists of 17 residues. CDR1 SGDLS and CDR2 YYNGEE come from the germline V gene. V trimming: 4 bases; J trimming: 2 bases; junction bases outside the gene matches: 7. This CDR3 is CASSRGLAGSLTDTQYF. The CDR3 region has the DNA TGTGCCAGCAGCAGGGGACTAGCGGGGAGCCTCACAGATACGCAGTATTTT.

The chain carries TRBV6-1 and TRBJ2-3; tentative D call: TRBD1 (5 bases). Trimming pared 4 bases from V and 4 bases from J, leaving 9 bases between. Per the germline V gene, CDR1 is MNHNS and CDR2 is SASEGT. This CDR3 comprises 13 residues. The CDR3 here is CASSGGSPDTQYF. The CDR3 DNA reads as TGTGCCAGCAGTGGGGGCAGCCCAGATACGCAGTATTTT.

The rearrangement joins TRBV19 to TRBJ2-3; D is perhaps TRBD2 (5 bases). The CDR3 runs to 15 residues. With 4 bases removed from V and 4 bases from J, the gap between germline ends came to 15 bases. Per germline, CDR1 LNHDA and CDR2 SQIVND (reference sequence). CDR3 protein: CASSRWESRSDTQYF. In DNA, the CDR3 is TGTGCCAGTAGTAGGTGGGAGAGCCGATCAGATACGCAGTATTTT.

V and J are TRBV7-9 and TRBJ2-5, with a weak D call TRBD2 (7 bases). The V end lost 5 bases, the J end lost 2 bases, and 12 bases lay between the germline ends. The V gene's germline CDR1 is SEHNR and CDR2 FQNEAQ (reference sequence). This CDR3 region has 14 residues. The CDR3 DNA reads TGTGCCAGCAGCCTAGGGGGGGTACAAGAGACCCAGTACTTC. Translating it yields CASSLGGVQETQYF.

This clone was recorded a few times. The chain carries TRBV5-1 and TRBJ2-7; 12 nucleotides align to TRBD2. The germline gives CDR1 SGHRS, CDR2 YFSETQ. J lost 2 bases, V lost 3 bases, and 0 bases had no gene match. This CDR3 is 14 amino acids long. The CDR3 protein is CASSWTSGAYEQYF. The CDR3 DNA follows: TGCGCCAGCAGCTGGACTAGCGGGGCCTACGAGCAGTACTTC.

V gene TRBV10-3 combines with J gene TRBJ2-1; the match to TRBD1 covers 8 bases. The germline V gene has CDR1 ENHRY and CDR2 SYGVKD. The CDR3 is 14 amino acids. Unmatched junction bases numbered 4, after V lost 3 bases and J lost 6 bases. The DNA for the CDR3 is TGTGCCATCAGTGATTCGACAGGGGTCAATGAGCAGTTCTTC. The encoded protein is CAISDSTGVNEQFF.

J is TRBJ2-1 and V is TRBV14; 10 bases agree with TRBD1. Germline values: CDR1 SGHDN, CDR2 FVKESK. The CDR3 runs to 16 residues. Trimming at V came to 6 bases and at J to 8 bases, leaving 13 bases not matched to a gene. The CDR3 here is CASSLLGDRGPDEQFF. DNA of the CDR3: TGTGCCAGCAGTCTTTTGGGGGACAGGGGACCTGATGAGCAGTTCTTC.

This chain joins TRBV5-1 and TRBJ1-4; a weak D match, TRBD1 (5 bases). This CDR3 comprises 18 residues. Germline CDR1 and CDR2: SGHRS and YFSETQ. Between the trimmed V and J ends, which lost 0 bases and 7 bases, there was a span of 22 bases. The CDR3 here is CASSLGVADGYGGEKLFF. CDR3 sequence (DNA): TGCGCCAGCAGCTTGGGCGTCGCGGACGGCTACGGGGGTGAAAAACTGTTTTTT.

The chain couples TRBV6-1 to TRBJ1-5; possibly TRBD1 for D (5 bases). The CDR3 covers 14 residues. Per germline, CDR1 MNHNS and CDR2 SASEGT. V dropped 5 bases and J dropped 2 bases, with 10 bases sitting between them. The CDR3 DNA reads TGTGCCAGCAGTACCGGACATGGCAATCAGCCCCAGCATTTT. This translates into CASSTGHGNQPQHF.

The DNA for the CDR3 is TGCGCCAGCAGCTTGGGCGGGTCGGGGCAAGAGACCCAGTACTTC. Amino acid sequence: CASSLGGSGQETQYF. J is TRBJ2-5 and V is TRBV5-1; maybe TRBD2 (5 bases). Germline CDR1 SGHRS, CDR2 YFSETQ. Between the trimmed V and J ends, which lost 0 bases and 2 bases, there was a span of 11 bases. The CDR3 sequence is 15 residues long.

The V call is TRBV11-2, the J call TRBJ2-1; no firm D call. Germline V gene data show CDR1 as SGHAT and CDR2 as FQNNGV. Trimming took 1 base from V and 4 from J, leaving 2 bases between them. The CDR3 is 12 residues long. In DNA, the CDR3 is TGTGCCAGCAGCTTAGCATACAATGAGCAGTTCTTC. Translation gives CASSLAYNEQFF.

The V and J genes are TRBV6-5 and TRBJ1-2; no clear D. Trimming left V 4 bases short and J 8 bases short, with 20 bases between. Germline lookup yields CDR1 MNHEY and CDR2 SVGAGI. The CDR3 has 15 amino acids. The CDR3 protein is CASSFLGSHPMGYTF. Here the CDR3 DNA reads TGTGCCAGCAGTTTCTTGGGCAGTCACCCTATGGGCTACACCTTC.

The CDR3 nucleotides are TGCGCCAGCAGCCCCGGGACTCACTACGAGCAGTACTTC. This gives the protein CASSPGTHYEQYF. This chain links TRBV4-1 with TRBJ2-7, with a tentative D call TRBD2 (6 bases). The CDR3 is 13 amino acids. Germline CDR1 reads MGHRA; CDR2 reads YSYEKL. V was clipped by 4 bases and J by 3 bases, with 10 bases between them.

CDR3 bases: TGTGCCAGCAGCTTCCGCCCCTCGCGGGAGGGGGATATCGATGAGCAGTTCTTC. Its translation: CASSFRPSREGDIDEQFF. The genes are TRBV11-2 and TRBJ2-1, with 9 nucleotides matching TRBD2. The CDR3 is 18 amino acids. V gave up 3 bases and J gave up 8 bases; unmatched junction bases: 17. The germline V gene encodes CDR1 SGHAT and CDR2 FQNNGV.

The chain joins TRBV18 to TRBJ1-3; D uncertain. The V end lost 0 bases, the J end lost 0 bases, and 9 bases lay between the germline ends. This CDR3 spans 16 amino acids. Germline CDR1 and CDR2: KGHSH and LQKENI. In DNA form, the CDR3 reads TGTGCCAGCTCACCACCGGTTAGAGGCTCTGGAAACACCATATATTTT. Its translation is CASSPPVRGSGNTIYF.

The chain uses TRBV4-2 and TRBJ2-1, with D maybe TRBD2 (6 bases). From germline, CDR1 is LGHNA and CDR2 YNFKEQ. CDR3 length: 17 amino acids. The V gene lost 0 bases and the J gene lost 6 bases, with 18 bases spanning the gap. CDR3 DNA: TGTGCCAGCAGCCAAGACCCCATTGCGGGGTTCGGCAATGAGCAGTTCTTC. Its translation is CASSQDPIAGFGNEQFF.

This rearrangement joins TRBV2 to TRBJ2-1; 10 bases align to TRBD2. Trimming at V came to 10 bases and at J to 0 bases, leaving 24 bases not matched to a gene. The CDR3 has 21 residues. Germline CDR1 SNHLY, CDR2 FYNNEI. The CDR3 coding sequence is TGTGCCACAGGTCCAACAGGGAAGCGGGAGGGCCCACCCAGCTCCTACAATGAGCAGTTCTTC. It encodes CATGPTGKREGPPSSYNEQFF.

The chain is built from TRBV25-1 and TRBJ1-3; D unclear. Germline lookup yields CDR1 MGHDK and CDR2 SYGVNS. CDR3 length equals 18 residues. Trimming left V 2 bases short and J 0 bases short, with 17 bases between. CDR3 sequence (DNA): TGTGCCAGCAGTGAACCTCTCGAAAGCGGAGTCTCTGGAAACACCATATATTTT. Amino acid sequence: CASSEPLESGVSGNTIYF.